This T cell receptor beta chain emerged from a study of OX40 agonist ivuxolimab in advanced cancers. Turning to the study itself: The patients' treatment was ivuxolimab, an agonistic anti-OX40 (CD134) antibody.

Some clones are missing from TCRdb's copy, which holds only in-frame ones; the method was immunoSEQ multiplex PCR. The data contain some 69,000 clones, about 91% of them seen just once; the ten biggest clones take up around 2.6%. At cycle 4 day 1, cycle 7 day 1, and baseline, blood was sampled. The sequence was obtained from an adult with an advanced solid tumor such as melanoma, head and neck, liver or kidney cancer. The starting material was CD4+ or CD8+ T cells sorted from blood, obtained in a trial of the OX40 agonist ivuxolimab.

CDR3 loop: CASTEKGNDYGYTF. The CDR3 coding sequence is TGTGCCAGCACCGAAAAAGGCAACGACTATGGCTACACCTTC. The chain recombines TRBV28 with TRBJ1-2; D is uncertain. The CDR3 totals 14 residues. Trimming cost V 7 bases and J 3 bases, with 15 bases left between them. Per germline, CDR1 MDHEN and CDR2 SYDVKM.